Following are 25 T cell receptor beta chains from one sample sequenced in a study of blood T cell repertoires in COVID-19. The table came from immunoSEQ multiplex PCR; TCRdb's copy has only in-frame clones and leaves some out. This sample has more than 50,000 clones, with 90% found just once. Input material: peripheral blood. These receptors were collected from a woman in her forties with active COVID-19.

V usage is TRBV19 and J usage is TRBJ2-7, with D unresolved. Trimming pared 2 bases from V and 2 bases from J, leaving 10 bases between. This CDR3 spans 14 amino acids. Germline V gene sequence: CDR1 LNHDA, CDR2 SQIVND (reference sequence). This CDR3 is CASSIPGLTYEQYF. The CDR3 nucleotides read TGTGCCAGTAGTATACCGGGTCTCACCTACGAGCAGTACTTC.

CDR3 amino acids: CASSATGNQPQHF. DNA of the CDR3: TGTGCCAGCAGCGCGACTGGCAATCAGCCCCAGCATTTT. The chain links TRBV7-8 to TRBJ1-5; D call uncertain. The CDR3 loop spans 13 amino acids. Germline CDR1 and CDR2: SGHVS and FQNEAQ. V shed 5 bases and J shed 2 bases, with 7 bases lying between them.

V is TRBV11-3 and J is TRBJ1-5, with 7 bases aligning to TRBD1. CDR3 length: 13 residues. Per the germline V gene, CDR1 is SGHNT and CDR2 is YENEEA. J was trimmed by 7 bases and V by 0 bases; bases with no gene match: 0. The CDR3 region has the DNA TGTGCCAGCAGCTTAGACAGGGGGCAGCCCCAGCATTTT. This sequence encodes CASSLDRGQPQHF.

The chain recombines TRBV3-1 (or the pseudogene TRBV3-2) with TRBJ2-5; 9 nucleotides agree with TRBD2. J lost 4 bases, V lost 1 base, and 7 bases had no gene match. This CDR3 comprises 16 residues. Germline assignment: CDR1 LGHDT and CDR2 YNNKEL (reference sequence). The CDR3 region has the DNA TGTGCCAGCAGCCAAGTTTCCGGGACTAGCATAGAGACCCAGTACTTC. It encodes CASSQVSGTSIETQYF.

The V call is TRBV9, the J call TRBJ2-3, with 8 nucleotides matching TRBD2. The trim removed 4 bases at V and 1 base at J, leaving 5 bases unmatched. Germline assignment: CDR1 SGDLS and CDR2 YYNGEE. This CDR3 comprises 15 residues. CDR3 bases: TGTGCCAGCAGCTTGGGGACTAGTGGCACAGATACGCAGTATTTT. Encoded protein: CASSLGTSGTDTQYF.

The chain uses TRBV12-5 and TRBJ1-2; no reliable D call. Looked up from germline, CDR1 is LGHNT and CDR2 is FRNRAP. The ends were cut back, 3 bases at V and 2 bases at J, with 4 bases in the middle. The CDR3 covers 12 residues. CDR3 DNA: TGTGCTAGTGGTTTCTCGAACTATGGCTACACCTTC. Its translation is CASGFSNYGYTF.

The chain has TRBV13 and TRBJ2-2; 9 bases agree with TRBD2. With V trimmed by 2 bases and J by 2 bases, 15 bases remained unmatched. The germline V gene encodes CDR1 PRHDT and CDR2 FYEKMQ (reference sequence). The CDR3 covers 20 residues. This CDR3 reads CASSLYVATSGRGNTGELFF. CDR3 sequence (DNA): TGTGCCAGCAGCTTATATGTCGCGACTAGCGGCCGGGGAAACACCGGGGAGCTGTTTTTT.

The chain recombines TRBV9 with TRBJ2-7, with D tentatively TRBD2 (6 bases). The CDR3 totals 13 residues. Germline V CDR1 and CDR2: SGDLS, YYNGEE. Trimming cost V 0 bases and J 7 bases, with 11 bases left between them. CDR3 sequence (DNA): TGTGCCAGCAGCGTAGGTATGGCGGGAGAGCAGTACTTC. Protein sequence: CASSVGMAGEQYF.

This chain joins TRBV25-1 and TRBJ1-4, with unresolved D. V lost 4 bases, J lost 5 bases, and 11 bases lay in between. CDR1 and CDR2 (germline): MGHDK, SYGVNS. The CDR3 extends over 14 amino acids. CDR3 bases: TGTGCCAGCAGTGGCCAGGCGGGCAATGAAAAACTGTTTTTT. Amino acid sequence: CASSGQAGNEKLFF.

The chain couples TRBV12-3 or TRBV12-4 to TRBJ2-7, with D possibly being TRBD2 (6 bases). The V end lost 3 bases, the J end lost 6 bases, and 9 bases lay between the germline ends. The CDR3 extends over 12 amino acids. Here the CDR3 reads CASSFGGAEQYF. CDR3 bases: TGTGCCAGCAGTTTCGGAGGGGCCGAGCAGTACTTC.

The chain carries TRBV6-6 and TRBJ2-2, with 9 bases lining up with TRBD2. V dropped 6 bases and J dropped 3; count of bases not matched to a gene: 17. This CDR3 contains 19 residues. CDR1 is MNHNY and CDR2 is SVGAGI in the germline V gene (reference sequence). In DNA form, the CDR3 reads TGTGCCAGCAGCTACCCGGCGGGGGGGCCGGGTAGGGACACCGGGGAGCTGTTTTTT. It translates to CASSYPAGGPGRDTGELFF.

The chain combines TRBV19 with TRBJ2-7; 10 bases map to TRBD2. Losses at the gene ends were 6 bases for V and 3 bases for J; bases not matched to a gene: 11. This CDR3 is 16 amino acids long. CDR1 LNHDA and CDR2 SQIVND come from the germline V gene (reference sequence). CDR3 in DNA: TGTGCCAGTAGCCGGCTAGCGGGGGAGCCTTACTACGAGCAGTACTTC. Translation: CASSRLAGEPYYEQYF. The variable domain in full, completed from reference TRBV19 and TRBJ2-7, reads DGGITQSPKYLFRKEGQNVTLSCEQNLNHDAMYWYRQDPGQGLRLIYYSQIVNDFQKGDIAEGYSVSREKKESFPLTVTSAQKNPTAFYLCASSRLAGEPYYEQYFGPGTRLTVT.

This clone was seen a few times. J is TRBJ1-5 and V is TRBV27, with 7 positions matching TRBD1. The CDR3 has 15 residues. The junction had 5 bases not matched to a gene; V was cut back by 1 base and J by 5 bases. Germline V gene data show CDR1 as MNHEY and CDR2 as SMNVEV (reference sequence). CDR3: CASSLFSGGHQPQHF. CDR3 DNA: TGTGCCAGCAGTTTATTTTCAGGGGGGCATCAGCCCCAGCATTTT.

The chain employs TRBV19 and TRBJ1-4; 7 bases match TRBD1. V shed 5 bases and J 7 bases; nucleotides not matched to a gene: 10. In germline, CDR1 is LNHDA, CDR2 SQIVND (reference sequence). The CDR3 covers 15 residues. CDR3 in amino acids: CASSYEGARGEKLFF. The CDR3 DNA reads TGTGCCAGTAGTTACGAGGGGGCCCGGGGTGAAAAACTGTTTTTT.

The rearrangement links TRBV11-2 to TRBJ1-2, with TRBD1 matching over 9 bases. Trimming took 5 bases from V and 1 from J; bases not matched to a gene: 8. The CDR3 sequence is 16 residues long. Germline CDR1 is SGHAT and CDR2 is FQNNGV. CDR3 coding DNA: TGTGCCAGCAGCCGGACCTGGACAGGGGATAACTATGGCTACACCTTC. Protein product: CASSRTWTGDNYGYTF.

This chain connects TRBV18 to TRBJ1-3, with no clear D. The CDR3 has 16 residues. Germline V gene lookup returns CDR1 KGHSH and CDR2 LQKENI. Between the trimmed V and J ends, which lost 3 bases and 0 bases, there was a span of 12 bases. The CDR3 DNA reads TGTGCCAGCTCACCCTTTACAGAGAGCTCTGGAAACACCATATATTTT. Protein product: CASSPFTESSGNTIYF.

A single count supports this clone. This chain uses TRBV10-3 with TRBJ2-7; D may be TRBD1 (5 bases). V lost 6 bases and J 4 bases, leaving 16 bases between the germline ends. Germline CDR1 and CDR2: ENHRY and SYGVKD. The CDR3 length is 14 residues. CDR3 sequence (DNA): TGTGCCATCAGGCCCTCCGAACAGGAATACGAGCAGTACTTC. It specifies CAIRPSEQEYEQYF.

CDR3 DNA sequence: TGTGCCAGCAGTTACTCCCCGGACAGGGAGGGGAGGTGGACTGAAGCTTTCTTT. Its protein is CASSYSPDREGRWTEAFF. The chain is built from TRBV6-2 or TRBV6-3 and TRBJ1-1; TRBD1 matches 8 bases. The CDR3 is 18 residues long. V lost 0 bases, J lost 5 bases, and 14 bases stayed unmatched. Germline CDR1 and CDR2: MNHEY and SVGEGT.

This chain joins TRBV11-3 and TRBJ2-7, with TRBD2 matching 7 bases. V was clipped by 1 base and J by 5 bases; unmatched bases: 11. There are 16 residues in the CDR3. Germline V CDR1 and CDR2: SGHNT, YENEEA. CDR3 nucleotide sequence: TGTGCCAGCAGCTTAGCTTCCGGGACTATACAAGACGAGCAGTACTTC. Protein sequence: CASSLASGTIQDEQYF.

V and J are TRBV5-1 and TRBJ1-1, with D maybe TRBD1 (5 bases). Per germline, CDR1 SGHRS and CDR2 YFSETQ. V gave up 0 bases and J gave up 7 bases, with 10 bases separating them. The CDR3 contains 13 residues. The DNA for the CDR3 is TGCGCCAGCAGCTTGGGGCAGGGTAGTGAAGCTTTCTTT. Translating gives CASSLGQGSEAFF.

The V gene is TRBV18, the J gene TRBJ2-1; D unresolved. The ends were cut back, 0 bases at V and 8 bases at J, with 8 bases in the middle. The CDR3 is made up of 13 amino acids. CDR1 is KGHSH and CDR2 is LQKENI in the germline V gene. The CDR3 DNA is TGTGCCAGCTCACCACCAGTTGCGGATGAGCAGTTCTTC. This gives the protein CASSPPVADEQFF. Complete variable domain (other parts from reference TRBV18 and TRBJ2-1): NAGVMQNPRHLVRRRGQEARLRCSPMKGHSHVYWYRQLPEEGLKFMVYLQKENIIDESGMPKERFSAEFPKEGPSILRIQQVVRGDSAAYFCASSPPVADEQFFGPGTRLTVL.

The V and J genes are TRBV11-2 and TRBJ1-2; D remains unclear. Germline V gene lookup returns CDR1 SGHAT and CDR2 FQNNGV. The CDR3 is 13 amino acids. The V and J ends lost 5 bases and 8 bases respectively, with 15 bases between them. CDR3: CASSLSSFGGYTF. In nucleotides, the CDR3 is TGTGCCAGCAGCCTTTCATCCTTCGGGGGCTACACCTTC.

The CDR3 reads CASSKAGGQETQYF. In DNA form, the CDR3 reads TGTGCCAGCAGTAAGGCGGGGGGCCAAGAGACCCAGTACTTC. The V gene is TRBV28, the J gene TRBJ2-5; 8 bases match TRBD2. V shed 5 bases, J shed 1 base, and the junction held 3 bases outside the gene matches. CDR3 length: 14 amino acids. Germline V gene sequence: CDR1 MDHEN, CDR2 SYDVKM. Full variable domain (outside the CDR3, taken from reference TRBV28 and TRBJ2-5): DVKVTQSSRYLVKRTGEKVFLECVQDMDHENMFWYRQDPGLGLRLIYFSYDVKMKEKGDIPEGYSVSREKKERFSLILESASTNQTSMYLCASSKAGGQETQYFGPGTRLLVL.

This clone was recorded only once. The rearrangement links TRBV7-9 to TRBJ2-7; no clear D gene. CDR1 and CDR2 (germline): SEHNR, FQNEAQ (reference sequence). V shed 8 bases and J shed 3 bases, with 8 bases lying between them. This CDR3 has 11 residues. CDR3 in amino acids: CASRTGYEQYF. CDR3 bases: TGTGCCAGCCGCACGGGCTACGAGCAGTACTTC.

The chain couples TRBV7-9 to TRBJ1-1; TRBD1 matches 10 bases. The germline V gene encodes CDR1 SEHNR and CDR2 FQNEAQ (reference sequence). This CDR3 has 17 amino acids. V shed 4 bases, J shed 5 bases, and the junction held 13 bases outside the gene matches. For the CDR3, the DNA is TGTGCCAGCAGCTCGGGCCCCCCGGGACAGGGGAGGACTGAAGCTTTCTTT. It codes for CASSSGPPGQGRTEAFF.